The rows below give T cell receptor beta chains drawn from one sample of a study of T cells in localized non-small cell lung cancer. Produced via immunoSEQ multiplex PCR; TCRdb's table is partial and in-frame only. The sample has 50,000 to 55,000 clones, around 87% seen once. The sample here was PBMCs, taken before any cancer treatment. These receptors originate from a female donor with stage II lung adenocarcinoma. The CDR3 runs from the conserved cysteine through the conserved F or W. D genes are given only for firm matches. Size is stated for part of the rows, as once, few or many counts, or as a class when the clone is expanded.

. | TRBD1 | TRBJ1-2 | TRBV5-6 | TGTGCCAGCAGCCGGGGACAGGGTAATAGGGGCTACACCTTC | CASSRGQGNRGYTF
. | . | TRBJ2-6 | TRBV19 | TGTGCCAGTATAAGATCTGGGGCCAACGTCCTGACTTTC | CASIRSGANVLTF
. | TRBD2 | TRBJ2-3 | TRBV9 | TGTGCCAGCAGCGTAGGATTCGGGACTAGCGGGGGGTTTACGAATACGCAGTATTTT | CASSVGFGTSGGFTNTQYF
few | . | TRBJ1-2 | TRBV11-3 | TGTGCCAGCAGCTTAGGAGGGACGGGGCGAGAAGGCTACACCTTC | CASSLGGTGREGYTF
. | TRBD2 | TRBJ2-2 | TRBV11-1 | TGTGCCAGCAGCCTACTAGCGGGGGGGCCGTACACCGGGGAGCTGTTTTTT | CASSLLAGGPYTGELFF
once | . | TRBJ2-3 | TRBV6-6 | TGTGCCAGCAGTTATCCCAGTGATACGCAGTATTTT | CASSYPSDTQYF
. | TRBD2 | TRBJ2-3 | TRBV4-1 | TGCGCCAGCAGCCAAGTCCAGCAGCGGGGGGGCGGCCGTGATACGCAGTATTTT | CASSQVQQRGGGRDTQYF
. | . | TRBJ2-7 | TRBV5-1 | TGCGCCAGCAGCTTGGCGGGGGGCGGTTACGAGCAGTACTTC | CASSLAGGGYEQYF
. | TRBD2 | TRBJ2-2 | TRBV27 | TGTGCCAGCAGTCTTAGGACTAGCGGGGGTATCACCGGGGAGCTGTTTTTT | CASSLRTSGGITGELFF
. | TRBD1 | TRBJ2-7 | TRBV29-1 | TGCAGCGTTGAAGGTCGGACAGGGACCGAGCAGTACTTC | CSVEGRTGTEQYF
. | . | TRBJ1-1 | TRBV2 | TGTGCCAGCGCGGGAATTGTAGCGAACACTGAAGCTTTCTTT | CASAGIVANTEAFF
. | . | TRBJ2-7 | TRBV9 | TGTGCCAGCAGCGCGGGACCCATCACCTACGAGCAGTACTTC | CASSAGPITYEQYF
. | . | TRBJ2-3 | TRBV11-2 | TGTGCCAGCAGCCTTTACTGGTCGGATACGCAGTATTTT | CASSLYWSDTQYF
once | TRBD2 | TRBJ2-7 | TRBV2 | TGTGCCAGCAAGGGCGGGGGGGCCAAATTCTACGAGCAGTACTTC | CASKGGGAKFYEQYF
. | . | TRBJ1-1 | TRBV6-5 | TGTGCCAGCGCTCGACGGAACACTGAAGCTTTCTTT | CASARRNTEAFF
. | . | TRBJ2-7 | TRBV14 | TGTGCCAGCAGCCAAGGGGCGCGTTACGAGCAGTACTTC | CASSQGARYEQYF
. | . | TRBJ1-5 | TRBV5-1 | TGCGCCAGCAGCTTGGAGGCGTCTAGCAATCAGCCCCAGCATTTT | CASSLEASSNQPQHF